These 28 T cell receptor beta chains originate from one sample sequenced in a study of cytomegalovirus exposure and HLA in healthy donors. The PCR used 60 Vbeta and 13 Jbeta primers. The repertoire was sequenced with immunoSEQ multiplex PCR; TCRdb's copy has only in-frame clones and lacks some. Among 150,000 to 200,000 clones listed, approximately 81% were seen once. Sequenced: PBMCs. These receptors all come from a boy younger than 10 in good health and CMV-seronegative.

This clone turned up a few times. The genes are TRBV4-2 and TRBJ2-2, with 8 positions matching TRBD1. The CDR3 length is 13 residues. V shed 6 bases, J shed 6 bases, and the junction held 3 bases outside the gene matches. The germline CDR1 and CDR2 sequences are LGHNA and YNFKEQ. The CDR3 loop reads CASRTGEAGELFF. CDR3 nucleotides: TGTGCCAGCAGGACAGGGGAGGCCGGGGAGCTGTTTTTT.

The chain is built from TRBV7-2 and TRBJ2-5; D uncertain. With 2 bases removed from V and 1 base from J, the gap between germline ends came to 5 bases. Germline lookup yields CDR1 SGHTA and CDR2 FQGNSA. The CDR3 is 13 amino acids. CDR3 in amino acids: CASSLSGQETQYF. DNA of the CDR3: TGTGCCAGCAGCTTATCCGGCCAAGAGACCCAGTACTTC.

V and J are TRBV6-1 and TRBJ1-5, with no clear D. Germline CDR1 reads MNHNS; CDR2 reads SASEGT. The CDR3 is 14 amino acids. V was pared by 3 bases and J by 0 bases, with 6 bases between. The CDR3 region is CASSDRHSNQPQHF. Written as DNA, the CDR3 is TGTGCCAGCAGTGACAGACATAGCAATCAGCCCCAGCATTTT.

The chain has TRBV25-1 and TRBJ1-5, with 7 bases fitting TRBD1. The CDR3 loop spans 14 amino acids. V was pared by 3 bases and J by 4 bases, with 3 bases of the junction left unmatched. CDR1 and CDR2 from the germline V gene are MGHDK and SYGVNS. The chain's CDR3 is CASSETGTNQPQHF. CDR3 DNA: TGTGCCAGCAGTGAGACAGGGACTAATCAGCCCCAGCATTTT.

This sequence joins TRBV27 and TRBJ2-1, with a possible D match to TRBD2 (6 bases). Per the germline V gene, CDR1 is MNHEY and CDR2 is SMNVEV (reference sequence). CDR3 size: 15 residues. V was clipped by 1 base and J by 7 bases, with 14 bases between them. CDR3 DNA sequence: TGTGCCAGCAGTTTATGGGGGGATGGCGGGAATGAGCAGTTCTTC. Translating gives CASSLWGDGGNEQFF.

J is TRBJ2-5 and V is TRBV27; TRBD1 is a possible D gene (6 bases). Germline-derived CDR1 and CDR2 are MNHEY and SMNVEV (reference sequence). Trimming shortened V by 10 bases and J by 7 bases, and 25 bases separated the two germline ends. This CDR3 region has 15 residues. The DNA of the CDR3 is TGTGCCACCAAGAAAGGGGACACGCAATTTGGGACCCAGTACTTC. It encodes CATKKGDTQFGTQYF.

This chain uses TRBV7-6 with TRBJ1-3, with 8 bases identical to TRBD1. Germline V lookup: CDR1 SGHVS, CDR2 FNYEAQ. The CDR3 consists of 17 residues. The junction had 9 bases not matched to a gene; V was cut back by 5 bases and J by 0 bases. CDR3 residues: CASSGRQGTTSGNTIYF. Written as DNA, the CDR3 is TGTGCCAGCAGCGGACGACAGGGGACTACCTCTGGAAACACCATATATTTT.

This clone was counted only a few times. CDR3 DNA sequence: TGTGCCAGCAGTACTGGGACAGGGGGCGAAGAGCAGTTCTTC. Encoded protein: CASSTGTGGEEQFF. The chain is built from TRBV6-1 and TRBJ2-1; TRBD1 agrees at 12 bases. V trimming: 5 bases; J trimming: 10 bases; junction bases outside the gene matches: 6. The CDR3 extends over 14 amino acids. Germline CDR1 is MNHNS and CDR2 is SASEGT.

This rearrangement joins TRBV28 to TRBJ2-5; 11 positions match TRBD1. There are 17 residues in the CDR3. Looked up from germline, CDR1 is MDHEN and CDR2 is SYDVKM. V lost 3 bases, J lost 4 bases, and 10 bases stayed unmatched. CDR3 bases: TGTGCCAGCAGTTTTATCGGGGACAGGGGGTCGGGAGAGACCCAGTACTTC. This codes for CASSFIGDRGSGETQYF.

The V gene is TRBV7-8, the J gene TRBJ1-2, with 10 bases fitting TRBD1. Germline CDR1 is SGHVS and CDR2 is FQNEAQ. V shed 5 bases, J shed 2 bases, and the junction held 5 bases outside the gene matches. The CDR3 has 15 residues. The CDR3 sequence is CASSPTGGFNYGYTF. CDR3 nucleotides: TGTGCCAGCAGCCCGACAGGGGGCTTCAACTATGGCTACACCTTC.

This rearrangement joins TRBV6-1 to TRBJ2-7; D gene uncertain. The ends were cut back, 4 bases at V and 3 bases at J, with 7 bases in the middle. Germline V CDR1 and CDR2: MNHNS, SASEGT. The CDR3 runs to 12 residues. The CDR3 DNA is TGTGCCAGCAGTGTCCCAGGCTACGAGCAGTACTTC. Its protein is CASSVPGYEQYF.

The CDR3 sequence: CASSDRGNSPLHF. CDR3 DNA: TGTGCCAGCAGCGACAGGGGTAATTCACCCCTCCACTTT. The rearrangement joins TRBV7-9 to TRBJ1-6; 8 nucleotides agree with TRBD1. Germline V gene data show CDR1 as SEHNR and CDR2 as FQNEAQ (reference sequence). CDR3 length: 13 residues. Unmatched junction bases numbered 0, after V lost 5 bases and J lost 6 bases.

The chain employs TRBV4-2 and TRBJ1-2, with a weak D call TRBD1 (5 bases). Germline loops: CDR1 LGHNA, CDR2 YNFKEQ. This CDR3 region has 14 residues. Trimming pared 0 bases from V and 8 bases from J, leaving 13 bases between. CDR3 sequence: CASSQDLVGRGYTF. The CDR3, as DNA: TGTGCCAGCAGCCAAGATCTAGTGGGGCGGGGCTACACCTTC.

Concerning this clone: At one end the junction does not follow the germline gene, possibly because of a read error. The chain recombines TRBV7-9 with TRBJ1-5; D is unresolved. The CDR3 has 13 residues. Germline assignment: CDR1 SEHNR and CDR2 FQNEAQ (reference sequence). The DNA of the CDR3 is TGTTCCAGCAGCTTATTGTCCGATCAGCCCCAGCATTTT. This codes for CSSSLLSDQPQHF.

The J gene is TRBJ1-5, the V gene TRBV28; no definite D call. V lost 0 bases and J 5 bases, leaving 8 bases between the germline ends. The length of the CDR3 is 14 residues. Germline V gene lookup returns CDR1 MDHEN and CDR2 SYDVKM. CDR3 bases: TGTGCCAGCAGTTTATGGCAGGCCGATCAGCCCCAGCATTTT. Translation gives CASSLWQADQPQHF. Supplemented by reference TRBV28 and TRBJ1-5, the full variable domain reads DVKVTQSSRYLVKRTGEKVFLECVQDMDHENMFWYRQDPGLGLRLIYFSYDVKMKEKGDIPEGYSVSREKKERFSLILESASTNQTSMYLCASSLWQADQPQHFGDGTRLSIL.

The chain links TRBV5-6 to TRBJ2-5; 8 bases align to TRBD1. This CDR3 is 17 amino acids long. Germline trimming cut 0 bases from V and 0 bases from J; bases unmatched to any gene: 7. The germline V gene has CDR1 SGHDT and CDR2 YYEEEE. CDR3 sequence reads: CASSLAGDRMYQETQYF. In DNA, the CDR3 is TGTGCCAGCAGCTTGGCCGGGGACAGGATGTACCAAGAGACCCAGTACTTC.

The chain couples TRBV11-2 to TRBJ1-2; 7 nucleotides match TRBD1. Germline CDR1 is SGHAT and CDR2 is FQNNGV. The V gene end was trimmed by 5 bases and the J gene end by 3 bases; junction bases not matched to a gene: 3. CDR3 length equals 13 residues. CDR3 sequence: CASSPGQHYGYTF. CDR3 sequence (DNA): TGTGCCAGCAGCCCGGGACAGCACTATGGCTACACCTTC.

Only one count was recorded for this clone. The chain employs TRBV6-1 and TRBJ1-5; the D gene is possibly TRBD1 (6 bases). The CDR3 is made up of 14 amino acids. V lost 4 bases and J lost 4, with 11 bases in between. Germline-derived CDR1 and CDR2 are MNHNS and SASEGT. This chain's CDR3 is CASSVLDRNQPQHF. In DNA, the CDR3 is TGTGCCAGCAGTGTCCTCGACAGGAATCAGCCCCAGCATTTT.

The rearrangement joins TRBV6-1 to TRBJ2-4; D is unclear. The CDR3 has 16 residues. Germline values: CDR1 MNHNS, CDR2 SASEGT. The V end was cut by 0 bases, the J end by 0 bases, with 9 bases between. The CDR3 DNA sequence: TGTGCCAGCAGTGAAGCCCGAGCCCTAGCCAAAAACATTCAGTACTTC. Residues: CASSEARALAKNIQYF.

CDR3 loop: CASSRGAGASPGELFF. CDR3 DNA: TGCGCCAGCAGCCGGGGGGCGGGGGCCTCTCCCGGGGAGCTGTTTTTT. V usage is TRBV5-1 and J usage is TRBJ2-2; perhaps TRBD2 as D (7 bases). The germline V and J ends were trimmed by 4 bases and 6 bases, with 19 bases remaining between them. The CDR3 spans 16 residues. From germline, CDR1 is SGHRS and CDR2 YFSETQ.

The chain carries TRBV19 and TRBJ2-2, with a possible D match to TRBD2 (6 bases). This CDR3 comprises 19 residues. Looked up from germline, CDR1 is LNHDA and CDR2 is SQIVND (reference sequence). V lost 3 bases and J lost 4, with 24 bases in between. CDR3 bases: TGTGCCAGTAGTATGAAGGATTTTCAGGTGTGGGACTTCACCGGGGAGCTGTTTTTT. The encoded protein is CASSMKDFQVWDFTGELFF.

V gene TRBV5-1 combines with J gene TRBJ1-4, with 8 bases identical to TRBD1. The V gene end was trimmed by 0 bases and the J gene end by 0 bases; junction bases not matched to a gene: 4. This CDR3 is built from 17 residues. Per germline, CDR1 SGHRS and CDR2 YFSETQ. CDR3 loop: CASSLGDRGATNEKLFF. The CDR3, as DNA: TGCGCCAGCAGCTTGGGTGACAGGGGTGCAACTAATGAAAAACTGTTTTTT.

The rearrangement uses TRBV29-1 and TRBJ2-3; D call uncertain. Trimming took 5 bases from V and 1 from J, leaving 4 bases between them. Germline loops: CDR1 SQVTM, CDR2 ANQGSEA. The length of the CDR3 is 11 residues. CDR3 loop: CSVQGTDTQYF. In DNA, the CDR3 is TGCAGCGTTCAGGGCACAGATACGCAGTATTTT.

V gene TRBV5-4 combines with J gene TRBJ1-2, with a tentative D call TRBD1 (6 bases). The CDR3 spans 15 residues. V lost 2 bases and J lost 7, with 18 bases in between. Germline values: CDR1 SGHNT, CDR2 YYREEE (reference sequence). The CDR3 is CASSLEKQGRSGYTF. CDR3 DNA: TGTGCCAGCAGCTTAGAGAAACAGGGTCGATCTGGCTACACCTTC. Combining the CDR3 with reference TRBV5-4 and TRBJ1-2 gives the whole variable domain ETGVTQSPTHLIKTRGQQVTLRCSSQSGHNTVSWYQQALGQGPQFIFQYYREEENGRGNFPPRFSGLQFPNYSSELNVNALELDDSALYLCASSLEKQGRSGYTFGSGTRLTVV.

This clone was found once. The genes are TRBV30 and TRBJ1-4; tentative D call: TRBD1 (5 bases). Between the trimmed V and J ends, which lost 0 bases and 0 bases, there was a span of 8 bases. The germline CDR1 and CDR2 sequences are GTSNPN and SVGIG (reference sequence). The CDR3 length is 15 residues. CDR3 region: CAWSVLGPTNEKLFF. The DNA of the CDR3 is TGTGCCTGGAGTGTACTGGGGCCAACTAATGAAAAACTGTTTTTT.

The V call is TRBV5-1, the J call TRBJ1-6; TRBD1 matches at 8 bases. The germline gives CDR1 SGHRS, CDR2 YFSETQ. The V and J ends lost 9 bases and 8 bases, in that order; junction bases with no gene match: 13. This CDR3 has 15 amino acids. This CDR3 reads CATLFPGQDDSPLHF. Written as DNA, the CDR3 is TGCGCCACCCTCTTCCCGGGACAGGATGATTCACCCCTCCACTTT.

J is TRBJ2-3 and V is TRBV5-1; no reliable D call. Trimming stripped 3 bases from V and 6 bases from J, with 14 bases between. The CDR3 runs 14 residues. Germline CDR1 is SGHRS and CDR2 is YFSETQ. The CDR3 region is CASSSSGGSDTQYF. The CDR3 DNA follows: TGCGCCAGCAGCTCCTCTGGCGGATCCGATACGCAGTATTTT.

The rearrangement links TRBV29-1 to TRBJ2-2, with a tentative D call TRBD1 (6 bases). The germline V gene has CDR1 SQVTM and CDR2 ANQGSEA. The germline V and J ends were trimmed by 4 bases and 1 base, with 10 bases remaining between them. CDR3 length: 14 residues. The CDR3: CSVVRGENTGELFF. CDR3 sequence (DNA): TGCAGCGTTGTCAGGGGCGAGAACACCGGGGAGCTGTTTTTT.